One T cell receptor beta chain is described in this entry. Its cognate antigen is unknown. This CDR3 spans 13 amino acids. Germline-derived CDR1 and CDR2 are SGHRS and YFSETQ. V lost 0 bases, J lost 3 bases, and 6 bases lay in between. This specimen belongs to a study of response to subunit inactivated influenza vaccine. General observations from the study: The authors put forward the suggestion that each seasonal influenza vaccination may bring in only a limited number of new T cells.

TCRdb analysed the RT-PCR reads with MiXCR anew, one entry per CDR3 protein. This sample has 650,000 to 800,000 distinct CDR3 sequences, with around 13% found just once. V and J are TRBV5-1 and TRBJ1-2, with unresolved D. This sequence originates from a man aged 45-60 years who received an inactivated influenza vaccine. Source: PBMCs from blood, taken approximately 15 days before vaccination. The DNA for the CDR3 is TGCGCCAGCAGCTTGGAGCCAGACTATGGCTACACCTTC. Its translation is CASSLEPDYGYTF.